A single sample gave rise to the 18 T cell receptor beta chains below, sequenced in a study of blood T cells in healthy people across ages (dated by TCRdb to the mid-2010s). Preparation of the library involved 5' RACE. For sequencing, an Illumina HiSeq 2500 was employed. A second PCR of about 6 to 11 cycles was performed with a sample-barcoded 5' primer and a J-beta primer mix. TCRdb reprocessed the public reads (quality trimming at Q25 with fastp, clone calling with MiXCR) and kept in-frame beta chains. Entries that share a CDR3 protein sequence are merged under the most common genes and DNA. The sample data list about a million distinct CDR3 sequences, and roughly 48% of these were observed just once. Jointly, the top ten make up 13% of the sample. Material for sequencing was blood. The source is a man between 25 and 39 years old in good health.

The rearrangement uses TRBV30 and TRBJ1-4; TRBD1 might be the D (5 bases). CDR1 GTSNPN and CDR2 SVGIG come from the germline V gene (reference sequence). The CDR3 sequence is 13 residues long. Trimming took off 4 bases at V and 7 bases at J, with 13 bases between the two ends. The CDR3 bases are TGTGCCTGGAAAGGGACCCTCGGTGAAAAACTGTTTTTT. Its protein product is CAWKGTLGEKLFF. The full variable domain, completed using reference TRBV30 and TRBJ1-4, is SQTIHQWPATLVQPVGSPLSLECTVEGTSNPNLYWYRQAAGRGLQLLFYSVGIGQISSEVPQNLSASRPQDRQFILSSKKLLLSDSGFYLCAWKGTLGEKLFFGSGTQLSVL.

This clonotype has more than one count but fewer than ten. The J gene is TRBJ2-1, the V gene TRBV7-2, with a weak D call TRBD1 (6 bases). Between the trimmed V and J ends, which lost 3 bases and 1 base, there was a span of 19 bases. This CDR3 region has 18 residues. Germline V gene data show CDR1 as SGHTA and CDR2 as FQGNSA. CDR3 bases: TGTGCCAGCAGCTTCTCAAGCCTCGACAGGACGTCCTACAATGAGCAGTTCTTC. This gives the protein CASSFSSLDRTSYNEQFF. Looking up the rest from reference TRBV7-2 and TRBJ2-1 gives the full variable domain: GAGVSQSPSNKVTEKGKDVELRCDPISGHTALYWYRQSLGQGLEFLIYFQGNSAPDKSGLPSDRFSAERTGGSVSTLTIQRTQQEDSAVYLCASSFSSLDRTSYNEQFFGPGTRLTVL.

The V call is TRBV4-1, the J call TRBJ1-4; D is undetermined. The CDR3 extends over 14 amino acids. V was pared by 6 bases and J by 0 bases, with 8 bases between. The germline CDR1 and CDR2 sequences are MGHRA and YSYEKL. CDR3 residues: CASRSIATNEKLFF. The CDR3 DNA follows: TGCGCCAGCAGGTCGATAGCAACTAATGAAAAACTGTTTTTT.

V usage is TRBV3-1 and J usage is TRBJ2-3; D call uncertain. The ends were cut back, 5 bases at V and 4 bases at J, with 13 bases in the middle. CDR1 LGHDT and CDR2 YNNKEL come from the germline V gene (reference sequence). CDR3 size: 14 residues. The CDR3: CASSSVRLPDTQYF. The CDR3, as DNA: TGTGCCAGCAGCTCGGTTAGATTACCAGATACGCAGTATTTT.

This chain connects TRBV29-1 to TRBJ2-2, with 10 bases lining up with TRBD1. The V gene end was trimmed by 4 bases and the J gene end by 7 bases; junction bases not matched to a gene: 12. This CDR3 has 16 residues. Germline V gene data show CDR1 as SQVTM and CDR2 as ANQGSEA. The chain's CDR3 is CSVVSSGTGADGELFF. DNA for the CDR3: TGCAGCGTTGTCTCGTCCGGGACAGGGGCGGACGGGGAGCTGTTTTTT.

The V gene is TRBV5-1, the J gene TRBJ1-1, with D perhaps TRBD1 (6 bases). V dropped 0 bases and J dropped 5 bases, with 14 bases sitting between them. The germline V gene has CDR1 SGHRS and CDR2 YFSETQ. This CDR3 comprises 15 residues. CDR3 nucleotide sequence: TGCGCCAGCAGCTTGGCCGTCGACAGGCGGACTGAAGCTTTCTTT. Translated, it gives CASSLAVDRRTEAFF.

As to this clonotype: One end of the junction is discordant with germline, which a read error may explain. The chain's CDR3 is CASTPGTGNYSEQFF. The CDR3 DNA follows: TGTGCCAGCACTCCCGGGACCGGAAACTACAGTGAGCAGTTCTTC. This rearrangement joins TRBV12-3 or TRBV12-4 to TRBJ2-1, with D perhaps matching TRBD1 or TRBD2 (5 bases each). The CDR3 is 15 amino acids.

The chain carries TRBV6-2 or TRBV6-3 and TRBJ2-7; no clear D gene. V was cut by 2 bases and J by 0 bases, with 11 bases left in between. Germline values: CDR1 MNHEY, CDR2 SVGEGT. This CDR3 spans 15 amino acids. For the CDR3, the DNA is TGTGCCAGCAGTTACCCCCTGGGCAGCTCCTACGAGCAGTACTTC. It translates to CASSYPLGSSYEQYF.

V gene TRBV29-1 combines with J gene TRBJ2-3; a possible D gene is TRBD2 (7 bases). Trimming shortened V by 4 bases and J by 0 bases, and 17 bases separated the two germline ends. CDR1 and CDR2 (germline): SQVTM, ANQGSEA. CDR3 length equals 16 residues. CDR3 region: CSVGRGGGGSTDTQYF. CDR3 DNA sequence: TGCAGCGTTGGCAGGGGTGGCGGGGGTAGCACAGATACGCAGTATTTT.

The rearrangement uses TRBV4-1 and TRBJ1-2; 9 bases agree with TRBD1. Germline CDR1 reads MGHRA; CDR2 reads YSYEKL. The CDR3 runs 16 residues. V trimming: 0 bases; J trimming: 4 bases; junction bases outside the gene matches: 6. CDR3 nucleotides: TGCGCCAGCAGCCAAGATAGGGACAGGGCGCCCTATGGCTACACCTTC. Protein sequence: CASSQDRDRAPYGYTF.

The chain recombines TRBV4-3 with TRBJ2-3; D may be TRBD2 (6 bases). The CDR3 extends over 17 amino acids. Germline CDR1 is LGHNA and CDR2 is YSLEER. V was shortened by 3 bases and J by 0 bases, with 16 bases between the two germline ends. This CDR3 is CASSHDIGTPSTDTQYF. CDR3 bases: TGCGCCAGCAGCCACGACATCGGGACTCCTAGCACAGATACGCAGTATTTT.

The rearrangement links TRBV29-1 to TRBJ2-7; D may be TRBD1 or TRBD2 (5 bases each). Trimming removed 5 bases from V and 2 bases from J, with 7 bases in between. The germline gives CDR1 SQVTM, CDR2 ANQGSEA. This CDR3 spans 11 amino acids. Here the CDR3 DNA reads TGCAGCGTTAGAGGGGCCTACGAGCAGTACTTC. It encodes CSVRGAYEQYF.

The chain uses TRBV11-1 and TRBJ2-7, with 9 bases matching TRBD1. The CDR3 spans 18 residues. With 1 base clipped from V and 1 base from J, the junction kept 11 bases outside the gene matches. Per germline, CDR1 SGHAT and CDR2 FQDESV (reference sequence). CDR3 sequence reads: CASSLEGSDRGLSYEQYF. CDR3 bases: TGTGCCAGCAGCTTAGAAGGGAGCGACAGGGGGTTATCCTACGAGCAGTACTTC.

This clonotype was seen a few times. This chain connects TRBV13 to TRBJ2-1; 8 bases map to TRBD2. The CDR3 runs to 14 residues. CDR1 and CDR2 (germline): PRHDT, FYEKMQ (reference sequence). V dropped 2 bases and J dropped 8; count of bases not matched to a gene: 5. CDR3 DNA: TGTGCCAGCAGCTTACAGCGGGGGAGGGATGAGCAGTTCTTC. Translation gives CASSLQRGRDEQFF.

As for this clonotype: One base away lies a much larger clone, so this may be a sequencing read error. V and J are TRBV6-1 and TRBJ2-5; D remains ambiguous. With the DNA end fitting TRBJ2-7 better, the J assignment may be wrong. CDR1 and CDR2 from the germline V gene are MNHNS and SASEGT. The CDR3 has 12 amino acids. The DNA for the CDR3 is TGTGCCAGCAATGGACGGACCTGCGAGCAGTACTTC. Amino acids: CASNGRTCEQYF.

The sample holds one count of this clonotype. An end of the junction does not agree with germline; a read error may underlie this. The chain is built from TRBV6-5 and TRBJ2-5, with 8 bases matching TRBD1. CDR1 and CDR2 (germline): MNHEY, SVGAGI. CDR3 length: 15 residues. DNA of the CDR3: TGTGCCAACAGTCGTCGGACAGGGCTCCCAAATGAGCAGTACTTC. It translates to CANSRRTGLPNEQYF.

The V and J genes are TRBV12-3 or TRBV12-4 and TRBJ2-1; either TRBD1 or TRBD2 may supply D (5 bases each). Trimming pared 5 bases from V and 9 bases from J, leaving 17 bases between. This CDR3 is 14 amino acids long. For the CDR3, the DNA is TGTGCCAGCAGTCCCGGGGACGCCCTCGGTGAGCAGTTCTTC. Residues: CASSPGDALGEQFF.

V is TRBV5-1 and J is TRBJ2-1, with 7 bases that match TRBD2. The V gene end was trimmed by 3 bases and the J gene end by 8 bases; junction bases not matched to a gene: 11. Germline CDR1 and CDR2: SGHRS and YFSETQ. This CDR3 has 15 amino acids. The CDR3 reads CASSSSGTRRDEQFF. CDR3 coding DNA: TGCGCCAGCAGCTCAAGCGGGACTCGGCGGGATGAGCAGTTCTTC.